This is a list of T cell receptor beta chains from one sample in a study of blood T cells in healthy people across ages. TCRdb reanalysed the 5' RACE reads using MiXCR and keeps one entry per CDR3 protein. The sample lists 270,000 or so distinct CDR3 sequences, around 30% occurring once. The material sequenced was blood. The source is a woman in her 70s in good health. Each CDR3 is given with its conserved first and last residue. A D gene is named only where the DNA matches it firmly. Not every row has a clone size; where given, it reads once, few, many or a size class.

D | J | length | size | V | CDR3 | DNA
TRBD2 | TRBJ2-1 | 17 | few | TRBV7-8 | CASSLGVAGGSYNEQFF | TGTGCCAGCAGCTTAGGAGTAGCGGGAGGCTCCTACAATGAGCAGTTCTTC
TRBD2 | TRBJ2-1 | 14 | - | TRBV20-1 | CSVRYSGSRREQFF | TGCAGTGTCCGTTATAGCGGGAGTAGGCGTGAGCAGTTCTTC
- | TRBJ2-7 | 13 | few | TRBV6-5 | CASIDGGDYEQYF | TGTGCCAGCATCGATGGCGGGGACTACGAGCAGTACTTC
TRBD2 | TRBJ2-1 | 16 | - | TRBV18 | CASSIGLAGVGNEQFF | TGTGCCAGCTCCATCGGACTAGCGGGAGTGGGGAATGAGCAGTTCTTC
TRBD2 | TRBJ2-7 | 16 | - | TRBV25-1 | CASSEPGGSSGYEQYF | TGTGCCAGCAGTGAACCGGGTGGTTCTAGCGGCTACGAGCAGTACTTC
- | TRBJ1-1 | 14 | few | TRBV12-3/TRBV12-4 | CASREAGKTYEAFF | TGTGCCAGCAGGGAGGCAGGGAAGACTTATGAAGCTTTCTTT
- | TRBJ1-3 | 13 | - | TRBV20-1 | CSALTNSGNTIYF | TGCAGTGCTCTAACAAACTCTGGAAACACCATATATTTT
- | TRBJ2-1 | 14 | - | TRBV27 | CATFGRDAYNEQFF | TGTGCCACTTTTGGGCGGGACGCCTACAATGAGCAGTTCTTC
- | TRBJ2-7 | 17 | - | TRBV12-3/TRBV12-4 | CASSPGIGAGSSYEQYF | TGTGCCAGCAGTCCAGGGATAGGGGCAGGGAGCTCCTACGAGCAGTACTTC
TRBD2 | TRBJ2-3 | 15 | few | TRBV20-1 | CSAPGLAGGTDTQYF | TGCAGTGCCCCCGGACTAGCGGGAGGCACAGATACGCAGTATTTT
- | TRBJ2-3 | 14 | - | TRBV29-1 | CSGNGVEYTDTQYF | TGCAGCGGGAACGGGGTTGAATACACAGATACGCAGTATTTT
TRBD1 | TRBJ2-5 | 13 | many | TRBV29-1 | CSVGTGRQETQYF | TGCAGCGTTGGGACAGGGAGGCAAGAGACCCAGTACTTC
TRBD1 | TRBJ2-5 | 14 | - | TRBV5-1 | CASSFDRGGETQYF | TGCGCCAGCAGCTTTGACAGGGGGGGCGAGACCCAGTACTTC
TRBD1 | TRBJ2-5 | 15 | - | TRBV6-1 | CASSETGTGQETQYF | TGTGCCAGCAGTGAAACCGGGACAGGCCAAGAGACCCAGTACTTC
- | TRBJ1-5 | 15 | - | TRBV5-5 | CASSWGAYSNQPQHF | TGTGCCAGCAGCTGGGGGGCCTATAGCAATCAGCCCCAGCATTTT
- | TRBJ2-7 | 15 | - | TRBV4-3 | CASSQETGGPYEQYF | TGCGCCAGCAGCCAAGAAACAGGAGGTCCCTACGAGCAGTACTTC
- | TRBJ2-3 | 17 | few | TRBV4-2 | CASSQDGPGGLTDTQYF | TGTGCCAGCAGCCAAGATGGGCCAGGGGGGTTAACAGATACGCAGTATTTT
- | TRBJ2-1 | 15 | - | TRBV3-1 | CASSQDGRNLGGQFF | TGTGCCAGCAGCCAAGATGGTAGGAACCTAGGTGGGCAGTTCTTC
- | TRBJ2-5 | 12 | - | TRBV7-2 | CASSHPQETQYF | TGTGCCAGCAGCCACCCCCAAGAGACCCAGTACTTC
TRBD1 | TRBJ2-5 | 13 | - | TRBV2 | CASSSDRAKTQYF | TGTGCCAGCAGTAGTGACAGGGCCAAGACCCAGTACTTC
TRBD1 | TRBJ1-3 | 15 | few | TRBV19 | CASSDRGSSGNTIYF | TGTGCCAGTTCAGACAGGGGGTCGTCTGGAAACACCATATATTTT
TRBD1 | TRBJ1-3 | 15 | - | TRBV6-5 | CASSSQLDRGNTIYF | TGTGCCAGCAGTTCCCAATTGGACAGGGGAAACACCATATATTTT
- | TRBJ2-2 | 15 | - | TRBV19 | CASHLRTYNTGELFF | TGTGCCAGTCACCTTAGGACTTATAACACCGGGGAGCTGTTTTTT
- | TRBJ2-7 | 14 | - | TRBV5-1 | CASSLGREGHEQYF | TGCGCCAGCAGCTTGGGGAGGGAAGGCCACGAGCAGTACTTC
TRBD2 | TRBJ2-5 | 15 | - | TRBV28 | CASSLPGTKAETQYF | TGTGCCAGCAGTTTGCCCGGGACTAAGGCAGAGACCCAGTACTTC
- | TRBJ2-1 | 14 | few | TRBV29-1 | CSVGGQYAYNEQFF | TGCAGCGTTGGTGGACAGTATGCTTACAATGAGCAGTTCTTC
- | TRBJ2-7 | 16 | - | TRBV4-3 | CASSHNRASGVYEQYF | TGCGCCAGCAGCCATAACCGGGCCTCCGGGGTTTACGAGCAGTACTTC
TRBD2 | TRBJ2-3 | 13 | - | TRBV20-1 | CSAGAGGTDTQYF | TGCAGTGCTGGAGCGGGGGGCACAGATACGCAGTATTTT
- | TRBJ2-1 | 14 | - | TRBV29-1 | CSVGGGRGYNEQFF | TGCAGCGTTGGGGGTGGAAGGGGTTACAATGAGCAGTTCTTC
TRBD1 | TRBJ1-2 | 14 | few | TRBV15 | CATSRDMTGLGYTF | TGTGCCACCAGCAGAGATATGACAGGGCTTGGCTACACCTTC
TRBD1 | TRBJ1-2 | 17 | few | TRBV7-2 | CASSFSSTRDREGGYTF | TGTGCCAGCAGCTTTTCCTCTACCCGTGACAGGGAGGGTGGCTACACCTTC
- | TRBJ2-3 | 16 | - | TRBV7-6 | CASSLVGGKSTDTQYF | TGTGCCAGCAGCTTAGTTGGCGGGAAGAGCACAGATACGCAGTATTTT
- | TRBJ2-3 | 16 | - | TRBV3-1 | CASSLSLNVWTDTQYF | TGTGCCAGCAGCCTCTCCCTTAATGTCTGGACAGATACGCAGTATTTT
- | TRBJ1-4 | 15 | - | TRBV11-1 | CASSLEDGFNEKLFF | TGTGCCAGCAGCCTAGAGGACGGGTTCAATGAAAAACTGTTTTTT
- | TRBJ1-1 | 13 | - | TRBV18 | CASASTTDTEAFF | TGTGCCAGCGCCTCAACAACTGACACTGAAGCTTTCTTT
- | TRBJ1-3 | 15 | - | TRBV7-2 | CASSSLQEHGNTIYF | TGTGCCAGCAGCTCCTTACAGGAACACGGAAACACCATATATTTT
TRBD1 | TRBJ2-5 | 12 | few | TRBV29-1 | CSVGQGVETQYF | TGCAGCGTGGGACAGGGGGTCGAGACCCAGTACTTC
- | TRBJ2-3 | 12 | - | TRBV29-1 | CSAAKRADTQYF | TGCAGTGCGGCCAAAAGGGCGGATACGCAGTATTTT
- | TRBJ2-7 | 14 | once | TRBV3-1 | CASSQGAEPHEQYF | TGTGCCAGCAGCCAAGGGGCGGAGCCCCACGAGCAGTACTTC
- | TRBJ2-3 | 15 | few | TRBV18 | CASSPVSQGTDTQYF | TGTGCCAGCTCACCGGTTTCTCAAGGCACAGATACGCAGTATTTT
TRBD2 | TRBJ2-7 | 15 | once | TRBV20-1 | CSARDLEGGPNEQYF | TGCAGTGCTAGAGATCTCGAGGGAGGGCCCAACGAGCAGTACTTC
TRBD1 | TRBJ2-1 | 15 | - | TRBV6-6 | CASTPDRVGYNEQFF | TGTGCCAGCACCCCGGACAGGGTTGGCTACAATGAGCAGTTCTTC
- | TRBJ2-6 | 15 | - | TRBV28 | CAISESTSGANVLTF | TGTGCCATCAGTGAGAGTACCTCTGGGGCCAACGTCCTGACTTTC
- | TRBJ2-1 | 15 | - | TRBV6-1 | CASSERADSYNEQFF | TGTGCCAGCAGTGAACGAGCAGACTCCTACAATGAGCAGTTCTTC
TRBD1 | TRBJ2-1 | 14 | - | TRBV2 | CASRVGQGYNEQFF | TGTGCCAGCCGTGTGGGACAGGGGTACAATGAGCAGTTCTTC
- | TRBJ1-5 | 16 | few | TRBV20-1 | CSASTLLEIGNQPQHF | TGCAGTGCTAGCACTCTACTGGAGATCGGCAATCAGCCCCAGCATTTT
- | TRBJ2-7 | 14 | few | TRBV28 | CASSLFDRGGEQYF | TGTGCCAGCAGTTTGTTTGACAGGGGAGGGGAGCAGTACTTC
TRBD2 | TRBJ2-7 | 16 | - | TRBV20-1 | CSAFTSGRARVYEQYF | TGCAGTGCTTTTACTAGCGGGAGGGCCAGGGTCTACGAGCAGTACTTC
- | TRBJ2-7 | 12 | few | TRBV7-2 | CASSWTAREQYF | TGTGCCAGCTCGTGGACAGCTCGCGAGCAGTACTTC
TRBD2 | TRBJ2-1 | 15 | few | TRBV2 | CASRAPGVAGAEQFF | TGTGCCAGCAGAGCTCCTGGAGTAGCGGGAGCTGAGCAGTTCTTC